Listed below are T cell receptor beta chains from one sample, sequenced in a study of post-analysis software for immune sequencing data. TCRdb called the PCR reads again in MiXCR, with one record for every CDR3 protein. This table has 650,000 to 850,000 distinct CDR3 sequences, 46% appearing once. Sequenced sample: blood. These receptors all come from a girl between 5 and 17 years old with multiple sclerosis. Each CDR3 is given with its conserved first and last residue. The D gene is left open where the match is weak. For some rows the clone size is stated as once, few or many, or as a class when expanded; others skip it.

TRBJ2-1 | . | TRBV6-5 | few | CASSYSEAGPNNEQFF | TGTGCCAGCAGTTATTCTGAAGCGGGCCCCAATAATGAGCAGTTCTTC
TRBJ2-7 | TRBD2 | TRBV11-2 | . | CASRATSSYEQYF | TGTGCCAGCAGGGCGACTAGCTCTTACGAGCAGTACTTC
TRBJ1-2 | . | TRBV6-1 | few | CASSEYGGCTF | TGTGCCAGCAGTGAATATGGGGGTTGCACCTTC
TRBJ2-7 | TRBD1 | TRBV20-1 | . | CSASRQGSHEQYF | TGCAGTGCTAGTCGACAGGGGAGCCACGAGCAGTACTTC
TRBJ2-5 | TRBD2 | TRBV3-1 | . | CASSRIAGGPIETQYF | TGTGCCAGCAGCCGCATAGCGGGAGGGCCGATAGAGACCCAGTACTTC
TRBJ2-5 | TRBD2 | TRBV20-1 | . | CSARATSIQETQYF | TGCAGTGCTAGAGCGACTAGCATACAAGAGACCCAGTACTTC
TRBJ2-1 | . | TRBV11-2 | once | CASSVTRIGDNEQFF | TGTGCCAGCAGCGTCACTAGAATCGGAGACAATGAGCAGTTCTTC
TRBJ2-1 | . | TRBV21-1 | . | CASSKGVAGGPSEQFF | TGTGCCAGCAGCAAAGGGGTAGCGGGAGGCCCTAGTGAGCAGTTCTTC
TRBJ1-1 | . | TRBV6-2/TRBV6-3 | . | CASRGMNTEAFF | TGTGCCAGCAGAGGGATGAACACTGAAGCTTTCTTT
TRBJ2-1 | TRBD2 | TRBV5-6 | once | CASSVGLAGDNEQFF | TGTGCCAGCAGCGTTGGACTAGCGGGAGACAATGAGCAGTTCTTC
TRBJ2-3 | . | TRBV7-3 | . | CASSLTGTAGDTQYF | TGTGCCAGCAGCTTAACGGGAACGGCCGGAGATACGCAGTATTTT
TRBJ2-1 | . | TRBV28 | . | CASSLGDPPGVRQFF | TGTGCCAGCAGTTTAGGCGACCCCCCGGGGGTTAGGCAGTTCTTC
TRBJ2-6 | . | TRBV5-6 | . | CASFRGANVLTF | TGTGCCAGCTTCCGGGGGGCCAACGTCCTGACTTTC
TRBJ1-4 | TRBD1 | TRBV6-5 | few | CASSRQGSREKLFF | TGTGCCAGCAGCCGACAGGGTTCGCGTGAAAAACTGTTTTTT
TRBJ2-1 | TRBD2 | TRBV29-1 | . | CSVEASGLAGTRTYNEQFF | TGCAGCGTTGAAGCCTCGGGTCTAGCGGGAACTAGGACCTACAATGAGCAGTTCTTC
TRBJ1-1 | . | TRBV29-1 | . | CSVEVIKNRGSNTEAFF | TGCAGCGTTGAAGTTATAAAAAACCGGGGAAGTAACACTGAAGCTTTCTTT
TRBJ2-1 | . | TRBV27 | once | CASSWAGGSSYNEQFF | TGTGCCAGCAGCTGGGCTGGCGGTAGCTCCTACAATGAGCAGTTCTTC
TRBJ1-4 | . | TRBV9 | . | CASSEGAGPNEKLFF | TGTGCCAGCAGCGAGGGAGCGGGCCCTAATGAAAAACTGTTTTTT
TRBJ1-1 | . | TRBV9 | . | CASSVQTENTEAFF | TGTGCCAGCAGCGTCCAGACCGAGAACACTGAAGCTTTCTTT
TRBJ2-7 | TRBD1 | TRBV7-9 | . | CASSLRDRGQEQYF | TGTGCCAGCAGCCTCCGGGACAGGGGGCAAGAGCAGTACTTC
TRBJ1-2 | TRBD1 | TRBV12-3/TRBV12-4 | . | CASRRTGSGYTF | TGTGCCAGCAGACGGACAGGTTCTGGCTACACCTTC
TRBJ2-1 | . | TRBV9 | few | CASSRADNEQFF | TGTGCCAGCTCGAGGGCGGACAATGAGCAGTTCTTC
TRBJ2-3 | . | TRBV15 | few | CATSRVQARSSTDTQYF | TGTGCCACCAGCAGAGTGCAGGCGAGATCTAGCACAGATACGCAGTATTTT
TRBJ2-7 | . | TRBV7-2 | . | CASSPGQGYLAEQYF | TGTGCCAGCAGCCCAGGGCAGGGCTATTTGGCTGAGCAGTACTTC
TRBJ2-1 | . | TRBV9 | . | CASSPVPLGGNEQFF | TGTGCCAGCAGCCCAGTCCCCCTGGGGGGAAATGAGCAGTTCTTC
TRBJ2-3 | TRBD2 | TRBV20-1 | . | CSARAVSASSGALTDTQYF | TGCAGTGCTAGAGCGGTCTCGGCGTCTAGCGGGGCCCTTACGGATACGCAGTATTTT